A single sample is the source of the 10 T cell receptor beta chains below, sequenced in a study of a mutant IDH1 vaccine in newly diagnosed glioma. These TCRs are of unknown antigen specificity. Generated by immunoSEQ multiplex PCR, the TCRdb table keeps only in-frame clones and is missing some. The sample lists tens of thousands of clones, roughly 77% occurring once. The time point denotes: week 23, last vaccination. The vaccine gave 300 ug of a 20-mer mutant IDH1 peptide subcutaneously per dose. The material was PBMCs, obtained from a glioma patient whose treatment included an IDH1 peptide vaccine. All receptors come from a woman between 40 and 50 years old with glioma. Some clones in this sample may be carry-over from other donors' samples.

The J gene is TRBJ2-3, the V gene TRBV4-2; 9 bases are shared with TRBD2. CDR1 LGHNA and CDR2 YNFKEQ come from the germline V gene. The ends lost 5 bases at V and 5 bases at J; junction bases unmatched: 11. The CDR3 has 16 amino acids. The DNA of the CDR3 is TGTGCCAGCAGCACCCGACGGGGCGGGGGGGTAGATACGCAGTATTTT. Encoded protein: CASSTRRGGGVDTQYF.

This chain uses TRBV18 with TRBJ2-7; the D gene is possibly TRBD1 (6 bases). V lost 2 bases and J 6 bases, leaving 14 bases between the germline ends. This CDR3 is built from 14 residues. Germline lookup yields CDR1 KGHSH and CDR2 LQKENI. The CDR3 loop reads CASSPEQGRGEQYF. Written as DNA, the CDR3 is TGTGCCAGCTCACCAGAACAGGGTCGGGGCGAGCAGTACTTC.

The chain has TRBV7-8 and TRBJ2-7, with D perhaps matching TRBD1 or TRBD2 (5 bases each). The CDR3 has 16 residues. The V end was cut by 5 bases, the J end by 4 bases, with 21 bases between. Germline values: CDR1 SGHVS, CDR2 FQNEAQ. CDR3 sequence: CASSKDGAEARYEQYF. CDR3 nucleotides: TGTGCCAGCAGCAAAGACGGGGCTGAAGCAAGGTACGAGCAGTACTTC.

Only one count was recorded for this clone. CDR3 DNA: TGTGCCAGTGACTGGGGGGGAAGCTCCTACGAGCAGTACTTC. Encoded protein: CASDWGGSSYEQYF. This rearrangement joins TRBV6-1 to TRBJ2-7; 7 bases are a match to TRBD2. The CDR3 consists of 14 residues. V shed 9 bases, J shed 0 bases, and the junction held 8 bases outside the gene matches. CDR1 and CDR2 from the germline V gene are MNHNS and SASEGT.

The V gene is TRBV15, the J gene TRBJ1-2; 9 bases line up with TRBD1. Germline V lookup: CDR1 LNHNV, CDR2 YYDKDF (reference sequence). The V segment lost 7 bases and the J segment 8 bases; nucleotides outside the gene matches: 11. The CDR3 contains 14 residues. This CDR3 is CATNPDRGTGGYTF. DNA of the CDR3: TGTGCCACCAACCCGGACAGGGGAACGGGAGGCTACACCTTC. Together with reference TRBV15 and TRBJ1-2, the CDR3 gives the full variable domain: DAMVIQNPRYQVTQFGKPVTLSCSQTLNHNVMYWYQQKSSQAPKLLFHYYDKDFNNEADTPDNFQSRRPNTSFCFLDIRSPGLGDTAMYLCATNPDRGTGGYTFGSGTRLTVV.

With regard to this clone: The sample contains more than one DNA sequence encoding this CDR3. V and J are TRBV6-5 and TRBJ2-5; 12 bases agree with TRBD2. This CDR3 comprises 14 residues. The V segment lost 10 bases and the J segment 2 bases; nucleotides outside the gene matches: 5. Germline lookup yields CDR1 MNHEY and CDR2 SVGAGI. CDR3 nucleotides: TGTGCCACCCGGACTAGCGGGGCACAAGAGACCCAGTACTTC. Protein sequence: CATRTSGAQETQYF.

The V call is TRBV7-2, the J call TRBJ1-1, with D tentatively TRBD1 (5 bases). Germline CDR1 reads SGHTA; CDR2 reads FQGNSA. V was trimmed by 1 base and J by 2 bases, leaving 17 bases between them. This CDR3 region has 17 residues. The CDR3 coding sequence is TGTGCCAGCAGCTTAGGCCCCCCGACAGCGCTAAACACTGAAGCTTTCTTT. Encoded protein: CASSLGPPTALNTEAFF. Using reference TRBV7-2 and TRBJ1-1 for the parts outside the CDR3, the full variable domain is GAGVSQSPSNKVTEKGKDVELRCDPISGHTALYWYRQSLGQGLEFLIYFQGNSAPDKSGLPSDRFSAERTGGSVSTLTIQRTQQEDSAVYLCASSLGPPTALNTEAFFGQGTRLTVV.

V gene TRBV28 combines with J gene TRBJ1-5, with D maybe TRBD1 (5 bases). This CDR3 contains 14 residues. The V gene lost 3 bases and the J gene lost 3 bases, with 9 bases spanning the gap. Germline values: CDR1 MDHEN, CDR2 SYDVKM. The CDR3: CASSFPGHNQPQHF. The CDR3 coding sequence is TGTGCCAGCAGTTTTCCCGGACACAATCAGCCCCAGCATTTT.

The V call is TRBV2, the J call TRBJ1-5, with TRBD1 as a possible D gene (5 bases). The V gene lost 5 bases and the J gene lost 7 bases, with 12 bases spanning the gap. Germline V gene sequence: CDR1 SNHLY, CDR2 FYNNEI. The CDR3 has 13 amino acids. For the CDR3, the DNA is TGTGCCAGCAGTTTCAGGGTCCAACAGCCCCAGCATTTT. The encoded protein is CASSFRVQQPQHF.

The rearrangement links TRBV6-6 to TRBJ1-1; D remains unclear. There are 15 residues in the CDR3. V lost 6 bases to trimming and J lost 0 bases, with 14 bases between them. Germline values: CDR1 MNHNY, CDR2 SVGAGI (reference sequence). The CDR3 region is CASSLTDRMNTEAFF. CDR3 coding DNA: TGTGCCAGCAGCCTCACAGACCGCATGAACACTGAAGCTTTCTTT.